The rows below give T cell receptor beta chains drawn from one sample of a study of CD8+ T cells in alopecia areata. Sequencing used immunoSEQ multiplex PCR; TCRdb keeps in-frame clones, though not all of them. The table lists a few hundred thousand clones, approximately 38% of them singletons. The specimen was CD4+ T cells sorted from blood, collected at approximately week 30, from a patient treated with tofacitinib. The receptors derive from a human donor with alopecia areata. Both conserved end residues are part of each CDR3. A D gene is named only where the DNA matches it firmly. Expanded clones get a size class; other rows say once, few or many, or leave the size out.

CDR3aa	CDR3nt	abundance	v_gene	d_gene	j_gene
CASSRGGSNLYTQYF	TGTGCCAGCAGCCGGGGTGGTAGCAACCTCTATACGCAGTATTTT	once	TRBV11-2	.	TRBJ2-3
CSVEFRAHDYGYTF	TGCAGCGTTGAATTTAGGGCCCATGACTATGGCTACACCTTC	.	TRBV29-1	.	TRBJ1-2
CASSRRQGNADTQYF	TGTGCCAGCAGCCGCAGGCAGGGTAATGCAGATACGCAGTATTTT	.	TRBV9	.	TRBJ2-3
CAWSSGSNTGELFF	TGTGCCTGGAGTAGCGGGTCGAACACCGGGGAGCTGTTTTTT	few	TRBV30	.	TRBJ2-2
CAWRRAGQHGYTF	TGTGCCTGGAGGCGTGCGGGACAGCATGGCTACACCTTC	.	TRBV30	TRBD1	TRBJ1-2
CASGTFDTEAFF	TGTGCCAGCGGCACATTCGACACTGAAGCTTTCTTT	.	TRBV5-5	.	TRBJ1-1
CAWSPGLASTDTQYF	TGTGCCTGGAGTCCAGGACTAGCGAGCACAGATACGCAGTATTTT	.	TRBV30	TRBD2	TRBJ2-3
CAISESLVGEFAYEQYF	TGTGCCATCAGTGAGTCTCTGGTGGGGGAGTTCGCCTACGAGCAGTACTTC	few	TRBV10-3	.	TRBJ2-7
CASSFSTGRGNEQFF	TGTGCCAGCAGCTTTAGTACGGGCCGAGGGAATGAGCAGTTCTTC	.	TRBV9	.	TRBJ2-1
CACDSGTFSGANVLTF	TGTGCCTGCGACTCCGGGACTTTCTCTGGGGCCAACGTCCTGACTTTC	.	TRBV30	.	TRBJ2-6
CAWTAGGAGNSPLHF	TGTGCCTGGACGGCGGGGGGGGCCGGGAATTCACCCCTCCACTTT	.	TRBV30	.	TRBJ1-6
CASSEYPNLYGYTF	TGTGCCAGCAGTGAATACCCGAACCTCTATGGCTACACCTTC	.	TRBV25-1	.	TRBJ1-2
CASKKGQNTEAFF	TGTGCCAGCAAAAAGGGACAGAACACTGAAGCTTTCTTT	.	TRBV25-1	.	TRBJ1-1
CASSGQRDNSPLHF	TGCGCCAGCAGCGGTCAGAGGGATAATTCACCCCTCCACTTT	.	TRBV5-1	.	TRBJ1-6
CASTDRNQETQYF	TGCGCCAGCACTGACAGGAACCAAGAGACCCAGTACTTC	.	TRBV5-1	.	TRBJ2-5
CAWVPGAVYGYTF	TGTGCCTGGGTTCCGGGAGCGGTCTATGGCTACACCTTC	.	TRBV30	.	TRBJ1-2
CASRGTDYSNQPQHF	TGTGCCAGCAGGGGGACAGACTATAGCAATCAGCCCCAGCATTTT	few	TRBV2	TRBD1	TRBJ1-5
CASKQGSYEQYF	TGTGCCAGCAAACAGGGTTCCTACGAGCAGTACTTC	few	TRBV28	.	TRBJ2-7
CASRRASNTGELFF	TGTGCCAGCAGACGGGCCTCGAACACCGGGGAGCTGTTTTTT	.	TRBV7-3	.	TRBJ2-2
CSVDNGARWYF	TGCAGCGTTGATAATGGGGCTCGGTGGTACTTC	few	TRBV29-1	.	TRBJ2-5
CASSQGLASSYEQYF	TGCGCCAGCAGCCAGGGACTAGCTAGCTCCTACGAGCAGTACTTC	.	TRBV4-1	TRBD2	TRBJ2-7
CASSLGQDYGYTF	TGTGCCAGCAGCCTAGGACAGGATTATGGCTACACCTTC	.	TRBV9	TRBD1	TRBJ1-2
CASSFINALEYRAFF	TGTGCCAGCAGCTTTATTAATGCTTTGGAGTACAGAGCTTTCTTT	.	TRBV11-2	.	TRBJ1-1
CASSRTLAKNIQYF	TGTGCCAGCAGCCGAACACTAGCCAAAAACATTCAGTACTTC	.	TRBV7-8	.	TRBJ2-4
CASTADRVGEQYF	TGCGCCAGCACCGCGGACAGGGTCGGCGAGCAGTACTTC	.	TRBV5-1	TRBD1	TRBJ2-7
CSVEDPFQNTEAFF	TGCAGCGTTGAAGATCCGTTCCAGAACACTGAAGCTTTCTTT	.	TRBV29-1	.	TRBJ1-1
CASSLPTGTTEAFF	TGCGCCAGCAGCTTACCGACAGGGACCACTGAAGCTTTCTTT	.	TRBV5-1	TRBD1	TRBJ1-1
CASSPLGGGELFF	TGCGCCAGCAGCCCCTTGGGAGGCGGGGAGCTGTTTTTT	.	TRBV5-1	.	TRBJ2-2
CASSRETGGEQYF	TGTGCCAGCAGTCGAGAGACAGGGGGCGAGCAGTACTTC	few	TRBV6-5	TRBD1	TRBJ2-7
CASSQSDGRLNTEAFF	TGCGCCAGCAGTCAGTCAGACGGACGGCTGAACACTGAAGCTTTCTTT	few	TRBV23-1	.	TRBJ1-1
CASSLTSTDLQFF	TGCGCCAGCAGCTTGACTAGCACGGACTTGCAGTTCTTC	.	TRBV5-1	.	TRBJ2-1
CAWSLLGGGKLFF	TGTGCCTGGAGTCTTCTCGGGGGCGGAAAACTGTTTTTT	.	TRBV30	.	TRBJ1-4
CASRMAGSGSPLHF	TGTGCCAGCAGAATGGCAGGGTCGGGTTCACCCCTCCACTTT	few	TRBV2	.	TRBJ1-6
CASSQDGRYEQFF	TGTGCCAGCAGCCAAGATGGCCGGTATGAGCAGTTCTTC	.	TRBV14	.	TRBJ2-1
CASSSVGGGGKNIQYF	TGTGCCAGCAGTTCAGTAGGAGGCGGGGGCAAAAACATTCAGTACTTC	.	TRBV28	TRBD2	TRBJ2-4
CASSSMAGTLSGNTIYF	TGTGCCAGCAGTTCTATGGCCGGGACCCTCTCTGGAAACACCATATATTTT	.	TRBV27	.	TRBJ1-3
CSAPSTDTQYF	TGCAGTGCTCCCTCAACAGATACGCAGTATTTT	.	TRBV20-1	.	TRBJ2-3
CSVSPSRTEAFF	TGCAGCGTTAGTCCCTCGCGCACTGAAGCTTTCTTT	.	TRBV29-1	.	TRBJ1-1
CASSLGPPQDGYTF	TGTGCCAGCAGCTTAGGGCCTCCCCAGGACGGCTACACCTTC	.	TRBV7-6	.	TRBJ1-2
CASSPSAGGNTDTQYF	TGCGCCAGCAGCCCTTCAGCGGGGGGGAACACAGATACGCAGTATTTT	few	TRBV4-1	TRBD2	TRBJ2-3
CAWSQNTGAFF	TGTGCCTGGAGCCAAAACACGGGAGCTTTCTTT	.	TRBV30	.	TRBJ1-1
CASSLSLAGGMNTEAFF	TGTGCCAGCAGCTTATCCCTAGCAGGGGGCATGAACACTGAAGCTTTCTTT	few	TRBV7-9	TRBD1	TRBJ1-1
CSVGDSNEKLFF	TGCAGCGTGGGGGACAGTAATGAAAAACTGTTTTTT	.	TRBV29-1	TRBD1	TRBJ1-4
CASSPPRGTNYGYTF	TGTGCCAGCTCACCACCGCGGGGGACTAACTATGGCTACACCTTC	.	TRBV18	.	TRBJ1-2
CSVEIPTGDEQYF	TGCAGCGTTGAGATCCCCACAGGGGACGAGCAGTACTTC	.	TRBV29-1	TRBD1	TRBJ2-7
CSAGRGDTQYF	TGCAGTGCTGGGCGGGGTGATACGCAGTATTTT	.	TRBV20-1	.	TRBJ2-3
CASRDSGNPPQHF	TGTGCCAGCCGCGACAGCGGTAATCCGCCCCAGCATTTT	few	TRBV6-6	.	TRBJ1-5
CASSTTIGARAKNIQYF	TGTGCCAGTAGTACGACAATCGGGGCCCGAGCCAAAAACATTCAGTACTTC	.	TRBV19	.	TRBJ2-4
CASSPRGTDTQYF	TGTGCCAGCTCACCGAGGGGGACAGATACGCAGTATTTT	few	TRBV18	.	TRBJ2-3
CASNIHGNNQPQHF	TGTGCCAGTAACATACACGGGAACAATCAGCCCCAGCATTTT	.	TRBV19	.	TRBJ1-5
CASSLSGGSSTDTQYF	TGTGCCAGCAGCTTATCCGGGGGGTCTAGCACAGATACGCAGTATTTT	.	TRBV7-6	TRBD2	TRBJ2-3
CASSVGPLNTEAFF	TGTGCCAGCAGTGTAGGACCGCTGAACACTGAAGCTTTCTTT	.	TRBV6-1	.	TRBJ1-1
CATSRGSGGADTQYF	TGTGCCACCAGCAGAGGCAGCGGGGGGGCGGATACGCAGTATTTT	.	TRBV15	TRBD2	TRBJ2-3
CASSLTGGPGDTQYF	TGTGCCAGCAGTCTAACGGGGGGGCCTGGAGATACGCAGTATTTT	few	TRBV27	TRBD2	TRBJ2-3
CASSPQGMNTEAFF	TGTGCCAGCTCACCACAGGGGATGAACACTGAAGCTTTCTTT	.	TRBV18	.	TRBJ1-1
CASSQDPDSRGGAETQYF	TGCGCCAGCAGCCAAGACCCTGACTCTAGAGGGGGGGCGGAGACCCAGTACTTC	few	TRBV4-1	.	TRBJ2-5
CASSPGQRSTDTQYF	TGTGCCAGCTCACCGGGACAGAGGAGCACAGATACGCAGTATTTT	.	TRBV18	TRBD1	TRBJ2-3
CASSLSPIGTGELFF	TGTGCCAGCAGTTTATCCCCTATAGGTACCGGGGAGCTGTTTTTT	few	TRBV27	.	TRBJ2-2
CASSLALFLEAFF	TGTGCCAGCAGCTTAGCGCTGTTCCTTGAAGCTTTCTTT	.	TRBV7-9	.	TRBJ1-1